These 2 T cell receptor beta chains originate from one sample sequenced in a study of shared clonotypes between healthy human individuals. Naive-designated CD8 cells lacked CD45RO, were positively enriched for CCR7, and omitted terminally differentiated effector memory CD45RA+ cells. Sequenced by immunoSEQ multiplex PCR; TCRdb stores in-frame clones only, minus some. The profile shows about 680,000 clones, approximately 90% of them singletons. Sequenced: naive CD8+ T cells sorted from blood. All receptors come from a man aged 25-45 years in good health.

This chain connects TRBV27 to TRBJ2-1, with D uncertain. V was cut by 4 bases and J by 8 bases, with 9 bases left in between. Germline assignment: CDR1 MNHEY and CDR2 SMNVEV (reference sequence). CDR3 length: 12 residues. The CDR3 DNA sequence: TGTGCCAGCAGTTCCCGGTCGGATGAGCAGTTCTTC. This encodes CASSSRSDEQFF.

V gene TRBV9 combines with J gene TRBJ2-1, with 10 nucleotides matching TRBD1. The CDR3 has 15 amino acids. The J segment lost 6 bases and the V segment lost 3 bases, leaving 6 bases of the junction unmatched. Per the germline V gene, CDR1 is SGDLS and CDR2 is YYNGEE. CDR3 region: CASSDFGTGANEQFF. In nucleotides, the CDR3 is TGTGCCAGCAGCGACTTTGGGACAGGGGCCAATGAGCAGTTCTTC.